The clone carrying this T cell receptor beta chain was observed a few times. The antigen remains undetermined. The data were obtained in a study of T cells after yellow fever vaccination. In making TCR cDNA, 5'RACE template switching added a universal primer site and UMIs to it. TCRdb fed the 5' RACE reads into MiXCR, producing one record per CDR3 protein. The sample lists some 390,000 distinct CDR3 sequences; approximately 19% were seen once. Between the trimmed V and J ends, which lost 3 bases and 2 bases, there was a span of 5 bases. CDR3 length equals 12 residues. The germline gives CDR1 ENHRY, CDR2 SYGVKD. Whole-study findings and limits: The secondary T-cell response peaked on day 5, not day 15, but was weaker. Re-detected after boosting: most primary clones, 96% of CD4 and 88% of CD8.

This chain joins TRBV10-3 and TRBJ2-7; D gene uncertain. The specimen comprised PBMCs, sampled before the yellow fever booster vaccination. This clonotype originated in a man aged 18 to 30 who received the YFV17D yellow fever vaccine. The CDR3 DNA reads as TGTGCCATCAGTGATGGCCCCTACGAGCAGTACGTC. It is translated as CAISDGPYEQYV.